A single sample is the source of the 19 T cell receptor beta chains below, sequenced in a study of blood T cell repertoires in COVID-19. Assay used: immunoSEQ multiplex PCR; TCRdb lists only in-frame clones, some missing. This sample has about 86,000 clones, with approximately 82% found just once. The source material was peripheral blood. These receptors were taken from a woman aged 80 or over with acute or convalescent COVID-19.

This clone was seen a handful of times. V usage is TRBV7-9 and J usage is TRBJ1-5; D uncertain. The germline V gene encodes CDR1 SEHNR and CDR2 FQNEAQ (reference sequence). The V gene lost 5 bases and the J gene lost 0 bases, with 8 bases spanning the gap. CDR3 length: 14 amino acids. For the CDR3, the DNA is TGTGCCAGCAGCGAGAGTTATAGCAATCAGCCCCAGCATTTT. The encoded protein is CASSESYSNQPQHF. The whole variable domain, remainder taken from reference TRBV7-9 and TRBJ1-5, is DTGVSQNPRHKITKRGQNVTFRCDPISEHNRLYWYRQTLGQGPEFLTYFQNEAQLEKSRLLSDRFSAERPKGSFSTLEIQRTEQGDSAMYLCASSESYSNQPQHFGDGTRLSIL.

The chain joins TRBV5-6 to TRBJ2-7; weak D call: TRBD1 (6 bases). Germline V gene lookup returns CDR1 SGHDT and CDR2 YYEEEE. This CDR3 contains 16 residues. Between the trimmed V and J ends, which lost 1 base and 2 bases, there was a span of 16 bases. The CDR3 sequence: CASSLFGTSVTYEQYF. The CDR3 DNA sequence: TGTGCCAGCAGCTTGTTTGGGACATCGGTCACCTACGAGCAGTACTTC.

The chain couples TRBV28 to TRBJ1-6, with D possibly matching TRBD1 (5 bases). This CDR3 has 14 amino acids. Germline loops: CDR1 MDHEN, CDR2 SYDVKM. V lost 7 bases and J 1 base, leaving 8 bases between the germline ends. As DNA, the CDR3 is TGTGCCAGCACTCCAGGGTCCTATAATTCACCCCTCCACTTT. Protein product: CASTPGSYNSPLHF. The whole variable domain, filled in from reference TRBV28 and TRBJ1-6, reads DVKVTQSSRYLVKRTGEKVFLECVQDMDHENMFWYRQDPGLGLRLIYFSYDVKMKEKGDIPEGYSVSREKKERFSLILESASTNQTSMYLCASTPGSYNSPLHFGNGTRLTVT.

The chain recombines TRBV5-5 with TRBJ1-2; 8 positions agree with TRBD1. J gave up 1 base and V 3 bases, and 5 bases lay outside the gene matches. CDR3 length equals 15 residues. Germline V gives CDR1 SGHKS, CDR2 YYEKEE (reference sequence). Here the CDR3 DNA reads TGTGCCAGCAGCTCGGGGACAGGAGTTAACTATGGCTACACCTTC. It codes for CASSSGTGVNYGYTF.

CDR3 residues: CASSYSTGAESPLHF. The CDR3 nucleotides are TGTGCCAGCAGTTACTCGACAGGGGCGGAATCACCCCTCCACTTT. This rearrangement joins TRBV6-5 to TRBJ1-6, with 8 bases that match TRBD1. CDR1 is MNHEY and CDR2 is SVGAGI in the germline V gene. The CDR3 runs to 15 residues. The trim removed 0 bases at V and 10 bases at J, leaving 5 bases unmatched.

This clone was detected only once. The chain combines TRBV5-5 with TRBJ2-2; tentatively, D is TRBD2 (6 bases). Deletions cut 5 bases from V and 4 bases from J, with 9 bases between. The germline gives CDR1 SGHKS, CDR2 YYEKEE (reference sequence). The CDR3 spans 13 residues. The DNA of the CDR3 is TGTGCCAGCAGACGGGGGAGCACCGGGGAGCTGTTTTTT. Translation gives CASRRGSTGELFF.

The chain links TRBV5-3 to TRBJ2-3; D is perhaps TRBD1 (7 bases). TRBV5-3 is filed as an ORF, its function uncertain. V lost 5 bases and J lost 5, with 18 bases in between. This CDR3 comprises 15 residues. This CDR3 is CARRSEGAWEDTQYF. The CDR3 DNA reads TGTGCCAGAAGATCGGAGGGGGCCTGGGAAGATACGCAGTATTTT.

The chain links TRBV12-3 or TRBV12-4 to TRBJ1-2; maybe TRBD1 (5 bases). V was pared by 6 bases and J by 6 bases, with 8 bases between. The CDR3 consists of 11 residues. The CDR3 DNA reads TGTGCCAGCAGGGGGCGGCATGGCTACACCTTC. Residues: CASRGRHGYTF.

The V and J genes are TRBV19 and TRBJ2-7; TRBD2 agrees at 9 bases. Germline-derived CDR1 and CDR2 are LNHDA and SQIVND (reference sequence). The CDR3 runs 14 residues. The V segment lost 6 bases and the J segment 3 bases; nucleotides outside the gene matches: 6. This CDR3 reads CASRGLAVYYEQYF. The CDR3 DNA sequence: TGTGCCAGTAGGGGACTAGCCGTGTACTACGAGCAGTACTTC. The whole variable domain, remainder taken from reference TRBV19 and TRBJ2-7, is DGGITQSPKYLFRKEGQNVTLSCEQNLNHDAMYWYRQDPGQGLRLIYYSQIVNDFQKGDIAEGYSVSREKKESFPLTVTSAQKNPTAFYLCASRGLAVYYEQYFGPGTRLTVT.

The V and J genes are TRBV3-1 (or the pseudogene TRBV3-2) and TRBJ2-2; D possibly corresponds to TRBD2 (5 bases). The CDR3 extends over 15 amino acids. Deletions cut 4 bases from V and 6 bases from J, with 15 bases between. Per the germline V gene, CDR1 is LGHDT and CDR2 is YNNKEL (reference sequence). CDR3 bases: TGTGCCAGCAGCCCAAATCCTAGCTTGCCCGGGGAGCTGTTTTTT. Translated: CASSPNPSLPGELFF.

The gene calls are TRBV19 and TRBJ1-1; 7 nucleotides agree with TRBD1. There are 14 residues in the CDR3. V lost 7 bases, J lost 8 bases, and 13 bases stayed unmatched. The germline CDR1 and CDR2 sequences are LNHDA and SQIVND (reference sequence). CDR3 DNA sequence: TGTGCCAGTATGGAGGGGGCGCTTGATCTGGAAGCTTTCTTT. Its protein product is CASMEGALDLEAFF.

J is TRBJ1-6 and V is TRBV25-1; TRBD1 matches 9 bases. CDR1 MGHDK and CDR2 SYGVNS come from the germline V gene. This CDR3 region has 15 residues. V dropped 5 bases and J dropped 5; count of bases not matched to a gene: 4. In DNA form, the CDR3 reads TGTGCCAGCAGTCCGGGGGACAGGGATAATTCACCCCTCCACTTT. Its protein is CASSPGDRDNSPLHF.

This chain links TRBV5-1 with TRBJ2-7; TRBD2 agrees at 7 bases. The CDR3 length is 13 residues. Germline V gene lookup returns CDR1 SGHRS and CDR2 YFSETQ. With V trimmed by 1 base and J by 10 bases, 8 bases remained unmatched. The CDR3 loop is CASSLPPGGLQYF. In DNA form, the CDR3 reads TGCGCCAGCAGCTTGCCGCCCGGGGGACTACAGTACTTC.

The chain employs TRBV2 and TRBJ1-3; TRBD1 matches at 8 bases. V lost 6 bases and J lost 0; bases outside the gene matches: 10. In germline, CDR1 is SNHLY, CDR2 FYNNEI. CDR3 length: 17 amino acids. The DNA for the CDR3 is TGTGCCAGCAGCGGATTACAGGGGGGAATCTCTGGAAACACCATATATTTT. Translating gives CASSGLQGGISGNTIYF.

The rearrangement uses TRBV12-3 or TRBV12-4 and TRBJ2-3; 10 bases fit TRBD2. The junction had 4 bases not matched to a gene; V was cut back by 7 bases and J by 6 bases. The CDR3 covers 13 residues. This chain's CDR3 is CASTLAGEDTQYF. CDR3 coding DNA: TGTGCCAGCACCCTAGCGGGGGAGGATACGCAGTATTTT.

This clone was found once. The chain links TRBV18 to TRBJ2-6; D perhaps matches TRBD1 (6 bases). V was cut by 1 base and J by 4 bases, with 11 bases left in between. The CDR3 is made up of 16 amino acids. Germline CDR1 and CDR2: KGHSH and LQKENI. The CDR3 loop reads CASSPQQGTGANVLTF. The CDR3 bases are TGTGCCAGCTCACCACAACAGGGAACCGGGGCCAACGTCCTGACTTTC.

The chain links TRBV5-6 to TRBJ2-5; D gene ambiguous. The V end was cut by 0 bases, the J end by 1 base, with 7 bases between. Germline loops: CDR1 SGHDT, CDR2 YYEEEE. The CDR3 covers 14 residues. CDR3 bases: TGTGCCAGCAGCTTGGGAGGTCCCCAAGAGACCCAGTACTTC. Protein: CASSLGGPQETQYF.

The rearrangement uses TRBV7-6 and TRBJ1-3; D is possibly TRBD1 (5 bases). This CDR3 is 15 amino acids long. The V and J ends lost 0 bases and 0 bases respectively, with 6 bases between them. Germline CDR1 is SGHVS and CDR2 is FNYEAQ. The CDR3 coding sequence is TGTGCCAGCAGCTTAGCCCAGGGCTCTGGAAACACCATATATTTT. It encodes CASSLAQGSGNTIYF.

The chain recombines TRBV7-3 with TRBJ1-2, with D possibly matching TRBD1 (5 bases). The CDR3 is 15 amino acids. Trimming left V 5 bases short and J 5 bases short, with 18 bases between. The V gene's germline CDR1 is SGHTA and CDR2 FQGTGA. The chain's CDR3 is CASSTHGGGEYGYTF. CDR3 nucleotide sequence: TGTGCCAGCAGCACGCATGGGGGAGGGGAGTATGGCTACACCTTC. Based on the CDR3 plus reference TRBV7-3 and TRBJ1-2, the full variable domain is GAGVSQTPSNKVTEKGKYVELRCDPISGHTALYWYRQSLGQGPEFLIYFQGTGAADDSGLPNDRFFAVRPEGSVSTLKIQRTERGDSAVYLCASSTHGGGEYGYTFGSGTRLTVV.